Listed below are T cell receptor beta chains from one sample, sequenced in a study of T cell responses to AZD1222 COVID-19 vaccine. TCRdb's table, derived via immunoSEQ multiplex PCR, lists solely in-frame clones and lacks some. The repertoire holds some 110,000 clones, with 80% to 90% as singletons. The sample in question was peripheral blood, obtained on day 0 of MenACWY control vaccination. Receptors were obtained from an adult in good health. CDR3s include the opening cysteine and the closing phenylalanine or tryptophan. D genes are given only for firm matches. The size of a clone is reported for some rows only, either as once, few or many, or as a class for expanded clones.

TGTGCCAGCAGCTTAGCTTTGGACACTACTCAGCCCCAGCATTTT CASSLALDTTQPQHF . TRBV7-2 . TRBJ1-5
TGTGCCAGCTCACCCCTACAGGGGGCAGAAGAGACCCAGTACTTC CASSPLQGAEETQYF TRBD1 TRBV18 . TRBJ2-5
TGCGCCAGCAGCTCGGACAGTTTCTACGAGCAGTACTTC CASSSDSFYEQYF . TRBV5-1 . TRBJ2-7
TGTGCCAGCAGCCCCGGGACAGGGCATTCCTCTTTTGGCTACACCTTC CASSPGTGHSSFGYTF TRBD1 TRBV5-4 . TRBJ1-2
TGTGCCAGCAGCGTAGAGGCTGGAAACACCATATATTTT CASSVEAGNTIYF . TRBV9 . TRBJ1-3
TGTGCCAGCAGTAATTGGCAGGGTACGGAGATGGAGAACACCGGGGAGCTGTTTTTT CASSNWQGTEMENTGELFF . TRBV28 . TRBJ2-2
TGTGCCAGCAGCTTGGTACAAGTCGGGGAGCTGTTTTTT CASSLVQVGELFF . TRBV5-5 . TRBJ2-2
TGCGCCAGCAGTGAGCCGACAGGGGTGGAAAAACTGTTTTTT CASSEPTGVEKLFF TRBD1 TRBV10-1 few TRBJ1-4
TGTGCCAGCAGTTTTAGACCAGATACGCAGTATTTT CASSFRPDTQYF . TRBV12-3/TRBV12-4 . TRBJ2-3
TGTGCCAGCAGTACCCTCGTGGCAGGGTGGAATGGCTACACCTTC CASSTLVAGWNGYTF . TRBV6-6 . TRBJ1-2
TGTGCCAGCAGCTTTTTCGACGCCGGGAGCTATAGCTCCTACGAGCAGTACTTC CASSFFDAGSYSSYEQYF . TRBV7-2 . TRBJ2-7
TGTGCCAGCACCCGAGGGGCAAATGGCTACACCTTC CASTRGANGYTF . TRBV12-3/TRBV12-4 once TRBJ1-2
TGTGCCAGCAGCTTCAACAGGGGGAAGACCTACGAGCAGTACTTC CASSFNRGKTYEQYF TRBD1 TRBV7-9 . TRBJ2-7
TGTGCCAGCAGCGGGAACCTAAGGCTGGTCAATGAGCAGTTCTTC CASSGNLRLVNEQFF . TRBV6-2/TRBV6-3 . TRBJ2-1
TGTGCCAGCAGCTTAGGACTACTGAACACTGAAGCTTTCTTT CASSLGLLNTEAFF . TRBV7-2 . TRBJ1-1
TGTGCCAGCAGTTTAGCGGAGGGCACTGAAGCTTTCTTT CASSLAEGTEAFF . TRBV28 . TRBJ1-1
TGTGCCAGCAGGTCTACAAGTTCAGATACGCAGTATTTT CASRSTSSDTQYF . TRBV6-5 . TRBJ2-3
TGTGCCAGCAGCTTAAACGGAATAGCGTGGGCCGGGGAGCTGTTTTTT CASSLNGIAWAGELFF . TRBV11-2 . TRBJ2-2
TGTGCCTGGAGTGGGCAGGATGGCACTGAAGCTTTCTTT CAWSGQDGTEAFF . TRBV30 . TRBJ1-1
TGTGCCAGCACCCTGGAGGGTTCACCCCTCCACTTT CASTLEGSPLHF . TRBV6-5 . TRBJ1-6
TGTGCCAGTAGTATGCGGGGGGCATCGGCCAAAAACATTCAGTACTTC CASSMRGASAKNIQYF TRBD2 TRBV19 . TRBJ2-4
TGTGCCAGTAGTTCAGGGGGCGCGGTCGTCGAGCAGTACTTC CASSSGGAVVEQYF TRBD1 TRBV19 . TRBJ2-7
TGTGCCACCAGTGATTCCGGGACAGGTCAAGAGACCCAGTACTTC CATSDSGTGQETQYF TRBD1 TRBV24-1 . TRBJ2-5
TGTGCCAGCAGCCGAGGGGGAGGACAGGGGGCCGACACTGAAGCTTTCTTT CASSRGGGQGADTEAFF . TRBV21-1 . TRBJ1-1
TGTGCCAGCAGCTTATGGTCGGGGTCTGGAAACACCATATATTTT CASSLWSGSGNTIYF . TRBV7-9 . TRBJ1-3
TGTGCCAGCAGCCCATCCAGCTCCTACAATGAGCAGTTCTTC CASSPSSSYNEQFF . TRBV7-3 . TRBJ2-1
TGTGCCAGCAGTGTTTCCGGGAGTCTGGGTGGGTCCTATAATTCACCCCTCCACTTT CASSVSGSLGGSYNSPLHF . TRBV6-1 . TRBJ1-6
TGTGCCAGCAGCCCGGGGACAGGGGGGTATAGCAATCAGCCCCAGCATTTT CASSPGTGGYSNQPQHF TRBD1 TRBV7-8 . TRBJ1-5
TGTGCCAGCAGCCGCGGATCCGGGACAGCCTTATACAATGAGCAGTTCTTC CASSRGSGTALYNEQFF TRBD1 TRBV5-6 . TRBJ2-1
TGTGCCAGCAGCCCGGGGGGGGTTCAAGAGACCCAGTACTTC CASSPGGVQETQYF TRBD2 TRBV5-4 . TRBJ2-5
TGTGCCAGTAGTACGTACGACAGGGGCCTACGCCAAGAGACCCAGTACTTC CASSTYDRGLRQETQYF TRBD1 TRBV19 . TRBJ2-5
TGTGCCAGCTCACCACTTCAGGGAGGGGACACTGAAGCTTTCTTT CASSPLQGGDTEAFF . TRBV18 once TRBJ1-1
TGTGCCAGCAGGTACACAGCTAATTCACCCCTCCACTTT CASRYTANSPLHF . TRBV6-2/TRBV6-3 . TRBJ1-6
TGTGCCAGCTCACCACTAACGGGACAGGGATCCACTGAAGCTTTCTTT CASSPLTGQGSTEAFF TRBD1 TRBV18 . TRBJ1-1
TGTGCCAGCAGTACTGGACCCTACTCTGGAAACACCATATATTTT CASSTGPYSGNTIYF . TRBV28 . TRBJ1-3
TGTGCCACCTCAGGAGGGGACAGGCACTATGGCTACACCTTC CATSGGDRHYGYTF TRBD1 TRBV5-3 . TRBJ1-2
TGCGCCAGCAGCCAAGATTACGGCAGGGGGAGAGAGACCCAGTACTTC CASSQDYGRGRETQYF TRBD1 TRBV4-3 . TRBJ2-5
TGTGCCAGCAGCTCACTGTGGGGGGCTGGAAACACCATATATTTT CASSSLWGAGNTIYF . TRBV3-1/TRBV3-2 few TRBJ1-3
TGTGCCAGTAGTATTTCCCCAGGGTACTATGGCTACACCTTC CASSISPGYYGYTF . TRBV19 . TRBJ1-2
TGTGCCAGCAGTCCGGGGACAGGGGCCTCTCCGAACTATGGCTACACCTTC CASSPGTGASPNYGYTF TRBD1 TRBV2 . TRBJ1-2
TGTGCCAGCAGTGCCGGCAGACAATCCTACGAGCAGTACTTC CASSAGRQSYEQYF . TRBV2 . TRBJ2-7
TGTGCCAGCAGCCATAGAGAGGGGGGCAATTATGGCTACACCTTC CASSHREGGNYGYTF . TRBV5-4 . TRBJ1-2
TGTGCCAGCAGCTTAAAAGACACTCCCCTTCGGAATGAGCAGTTCTTC CASSLKDTPLRNEQFF . TRBV7-9 . TRBJ2-1
TGTGCCAGCAGCCCTGACAGGGGTACCAGCTCTGGAAACACCATATATTTT CASSPDRGTSSGNTIYF TRBD1 TRBV7-2 once TRBJ1-3
TGTGCCAGCAGAACTAGCGGGGGGGCAGGACAGGGAGAGCAGTTCTTC CASRTSGGAGQGEQFF TRBD2 TRBV4-2 . TRBJ2-1
TGTGCCAGCAGCTTAAGACAGACAACTAATGAAAAACTGTTTTTT CASSLRQTTNEKLFF . TRBV5-5 . TRBJ1-4
TGTGCCGGAGGTGCGGGGGGCGTTTACGAGCAGTACTTC CAGGAGGVYEQYF TRBD2 TRBV28 . TRBJ2-7
TGCGCCAGCAGCCGCAACAGGGGGGAGACCCAGTACTTC CASSRNRGETQYF TRBD1 TRBV4-3 . TRBJ2-5